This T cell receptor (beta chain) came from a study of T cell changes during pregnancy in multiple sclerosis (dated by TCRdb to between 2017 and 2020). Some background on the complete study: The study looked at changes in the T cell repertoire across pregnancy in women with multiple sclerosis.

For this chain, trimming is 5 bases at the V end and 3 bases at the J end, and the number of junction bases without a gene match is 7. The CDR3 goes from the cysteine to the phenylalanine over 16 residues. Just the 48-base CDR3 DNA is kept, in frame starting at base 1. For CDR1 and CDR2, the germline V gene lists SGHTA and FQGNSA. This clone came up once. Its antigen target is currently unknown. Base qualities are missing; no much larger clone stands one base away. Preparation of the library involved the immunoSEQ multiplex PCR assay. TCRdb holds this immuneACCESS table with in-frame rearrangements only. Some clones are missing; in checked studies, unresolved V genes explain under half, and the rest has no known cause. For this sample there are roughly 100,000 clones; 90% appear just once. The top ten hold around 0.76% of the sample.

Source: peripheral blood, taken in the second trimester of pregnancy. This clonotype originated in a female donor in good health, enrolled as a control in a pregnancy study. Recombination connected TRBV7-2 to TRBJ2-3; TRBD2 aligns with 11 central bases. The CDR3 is CASSPGLAGGTDTQYF. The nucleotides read TGTGCCAGCAGCCCCGGGCTAGCGGGAGGAACAGATACGCAGTATTTT.